Following are 25 T cell receptor beta chains from one sample sequenced in a study of radiation and T cells in renal cell carcinoma. Time point defined: blood 4 weeks post-SBRT, at nephrectomy. Treatment here: 15 Gy SBRT to primary tumor, nephrectomy 4 weeks later. TCRdb's table, derived via immunoSEQ multiplex PCR, lists solely in-frame clones and lacks some. The sample has 150,000 or so clones; less than 90% are singletons. The sample was blood, taken from a patient whose treatment included radiotherapy and nephrectomy. These receptors came from a woman between 45 and 60 years old with renal cell carcinoma.

V gene TRBV23-1 combines with J gene TRBJ2-7; 7 bases are a match to TRBD1. TRBV23-1 qualifies as an ORF whose function is uncertain. Unmatched junction bases numbered 21, after V lost 0 bases and J lost 1 base. The CDR3 runs to 21 residues. The CDR3 loop reads CASSQSQNLLTGAGSSYEQYF. The CDR3 DNA follows: TGCGCCAGCAGTCAATCCCAAAACCTCCTTACAGGGGCGGGTTCGTCCTACGAGCAGTACTTC.

This clone came up many times. The rearrangement joins TRBV7-9 to TRBJ1-4, with a possible D match to TRBD1 (6 bases). The V gene's germline CDR1 is SEHNR and CDR2 FQNEAQ (reference sequence). The CDR3 is 13 amino acids. V shed 7 bases and J shed 7 bases, with 13 bases lying between them. CDR3 in DNA: TGTGCCAGCATGGCGGGCAGGGGTGAAAAACTGTTTTTT. Amino acids: CASMAGRGEKLFF.

This chain connects TRBV5-1 to TRBJ2-5; a weak D match, TRBD1 (6 bases). The CDR3 spans 13 residues. The germline V gene encodes CDR1 SGHRS and CDR2 YFSETQ. Trimming removed 4 bases at V and 1 base at J, with 8 bases between. CDR3 amino acids: CASSPDSQETQYF. CDR3 in DNA: TGCGCCAGCAGCCCGGACAGCCAAGAGACCCAGTACTTC.

CDR3 sequence reads: CASSEVPVSPLHF. The CDR3 bases are TGTGCCAGCAGTGAAGTACCCGTTTCACCCCTCCACTTT. This chain connects TRBV6-1 to TRBJ1-6; D call uncertain. Germline CDR1 reads MNHNS; CDR2 reads SASEGT. The CDR3 consists of 13 residues. Trimming left V 1 base short and J 9 bases short, with 7 bases between.

This chain connects TRBV20-1 to TRBJ1-1; no clear D gene. The V end was cut by 6 bases, the J end by 5 bases, with 7 bases between. The CDR3 consists of 10 residues. Germline CDR1 and CDR2: DFQATT and SNEGSKA (reference sequence). CDR3 protein: CSAGQTEAFF. The CDR3 DNA reads TGCAGTGCCGGGCAAACTGAAGCTTTCTTT.

This rearrangement joins TRBV9 to TRBJ2-1; D is possibly TRBD1 or TRBD2 (6 bases each). The germline gives CDR1 SGDLS, CDR2 YYNGEE. The CDR3 runs to 15 residues. With 0 bases removed from V and 4 bases from J, the gap between germline ends came to 11 bases. The CDR3 DNA follows: TGTGCCAGCAGCGTAGTGGCGGGGACATACAATGAGCAGTTCTTC. It specifies CASSVVAGTYNEQFF.

The J gene is TRBJ1-5, the V gene TRBV7-8; no definite D call. Germline-derived CDR1 and CDR2 are SGHVS and FQNEAQ. V was shortened by 5 bases and J by 1 base, with 9 bases between the two germline ends. The CDR3 loop spans 14 amino acids. The CDR3 loop is CASSRGGSNQPQHF. As DNA, the CDR3 is TGTGCCAGCAGCCGAGGAGGAAGCAATCAGCCCCAGCATTTT. Full variable domain (missing parts from reference TRBV7-8 and TRBJ1-5): GAGVSQSPRYKVAKRGQDVALRCDPISGHVSLFWYQQALGQGPEFLTYFQNEAQLDKSGLPSDRFFAERPEGSVSTLKIQRTQQEDSAVYLCASSRGGSNQPQHFGDGTRLSIL.

This sequence joins TRBV11-3 and TRBJ2-3; TRBD1 might be the D (6 bases). CDR1 SGHNT and CDR2 YENEEA come from the germline V gene. V was shortened by 4 bases and J by 3 bases, with 17 bases between the two germline ends. The CDR3 extends over 16 amino acids. The CDR3 region has the DNA TGTGCCAGCAGCTCCTCCGGACAGATCGCGACAGATACGCAGTATTTT. It codes for CASSSSGQIATDTQYF.

The chain joins TRBV21-1 to TRBJ1-1. TRBV21-1 corresponds to a pseudogene. The CDR3 has 14 amino acids. The CDR3 nucleotides are TGTGCCAGCAGCACGTACGGACCAGACACTGAAGCTTTCTTT. Translated: CASSTYGPDTEAFF.

The chain recombines TRBV9 with TRBJ1-5; D might be TRBD1 (5 bases). Trimming left V 4 bases short and J 5 bases short, with 10 bases between. The CDR3 consists of 13 residues. The germline gives CDR1 SGDLS, CDR2 YYNGEE. CDR3 in amino acids: CASSPVGDQPQHF. The CDR3 bases are TGTGCCAGCAGCCCAGTGGGGGATCAGCCCCAGCATTTT.

This chain joins TRBV6-1 and TRBJ1-2, with D unresolved. V lost 8 bases and J lost 7, with 23 bases in between. Germline V CDR1 and CDR2: MNHNS, SASEGT. The CDR3 totals 15 residues. The CDR3 region has the DNA TGTGCCAGCTTTCCACCCGGGCGAGGCGAAGGTGGCTACACCTTC. This translates into CASFPPGRGEGGYTF.

This clone was seen just once. The CDR3 protein is CASSPWGGPSTDTQYF. In nucleotides, the CDR3 is TGTGCCAGCAGCCCATGGGGGGGGCCTAGCACAGATACGCAGTATTTT. The chain is built from TRBV7-2 and TRBJ2-3, with D maybe TRBD2 (7 bases). Trimming pared 5 bases from V and 0 bases from J, leaving 15 bases between. The length of the CDR3 is 16 residues. Germline CDR1 reads SGHTA; CDR2 reads FQGNSA.

This clone was observed a handful of times. The chain is built from TRBV9 and TRBJ1-1; 9 positions match TRBD1. Trimming cost V 1 base and J 1 base; bases outside gene matches: 8. CDR3 size: 17 residues. The germline V gene has CDR1 SGDLS and CDR2 YYNGEE. CDR3 bases: TGTGCCAGCAGCGTAAGCTCACAGGGGGCGAAGAACACTGAAGCTTTCTTT. Amino acids: CASSVSSQGAKNTEAFF.

This chain joins TRBV9 and TRBJ1-6; tentative D call: TRBD1 (6 bases). The V and J ends lost 4 bases and 7 bases respectively, with 15 bases between them. CDR3 size: 15 residues. Looked up from germline, CDR1 is SGDLS and CDR2 is YYNGEE. CDR3: CASSYQQGLNSPLHF. The CDR3 region has the DNA TGTGCCAGCAGCTACCAGCAGGGGCTCAATTCACCCCTCCACTTT.

The chain employs TRBV5-1 and TRBJ1-1; no definite D call. Trimming pared 0 bases from V and 1 base from J, leaving 7 bases between. This CDR3 contains 14 residues. The germline CDR1 and CDR2 sequences are SGHRS and YFSETQ. CDR3 sequence reads: CASSLDTQNTEAFF. In nucleotides, the CDR3 is TGCGCCAGCAGCTTGGACACGCAGAACACTGAAGCTTTCTTT.

V and J are TRBV21-1 and TRBJ1-1. TRBV21-1 is reported as a pseudogene. The CDR3 length is 17 residues. Written as DNA, the CDR3 is TGTGCCAGCAGCAAAGTAGGGGGGCTTGCCGTGAACACTGAAGCTTTCTTT. Residues: CASSKVGGLAVNTEAFF.

This chain joins TRBV19 and TRBJ1-5; D possibly corresponds to TRBD1 (5 bases). The CDR3 totals 14 residues. Trimming cost V 8 bases and J 5 bases, with 16 bases left between them. Looked up from germline, CDR1 is LNHDA and CDR2 is SQIVND (reference sequence). The CDR3 loop reads CASWSQESHQPQHF. CDR3 in DNA: TGTGCCAGTTGGTCACAGGAAAGTCATCAGCCCCAGCATTTT.

The chain combines TRBV19 with TRBJ2-3, with 7 bases identical to TRBD2. V trimming: 5 bases; J trimming: 3 bases; junction bases outside the gene matches: 2. Germline V gene lookup returns CDR1 LNHDA and CDR2 SQIVND (reference sequence). The CDR3 runs 13 residues. The CDR3 region has the DNA TGTGCCAGTAGTTCAGCGGGGACAGATACGCAGTATTTT. Protein product: CASSSAGTDTQYF.

On this clone itself: A read error may account for a junction end that differs from germline. The chain uses TRBV5-1 and TRBJ2-5; D gene ambiguous. This CDR3 is built from 13 residues. Germline V gene lookup returns CDR1 SGHRS and CDR2 YFSETQ. CDR3 nucleotide sequence: TGCGCCAGCAGCCAACCGAATGAAGATACCCAGTACTTC. This sequence encodes CASSQPNEDTQYF.

This chain uses TRBV6-5 with TRBJ1-4; D unclear. V gave up 7 bases and J gave up 0 bases, with 9 bases separating them. The germline V gene encodes CDR1 MNHEY and CDR2 SVGAGI. This CDR3 spans 14 amino acids. CDR3 sequence reads: CASTPAATNEKLFF. In DNA, the CDR3 is TGTGCCAGCACACCGGCTGCAACTAATGAAAAACTGTTTTTT.

The V and J genes are TRBV7-9 and TRBJ2-2; D unclear. Trimming pared 3 bases from V and 5 bases from J, leaving 7 bases between. From germline, CDR1 is SEHNR and CDR2 FQNEAQ (reference sequence). CDR3 length: 13 residues. For the CDR3, the DNA is TGTGCCAGCAGCTTCACCGGTACCGGGGAGCTGTTTTTT. This codes for CASSFTGTGELFF.

V usage is TRBV19 and J usage is TRBJ2-7; D remains unclear. Germline V CDR1 and CDR2: LNHDA, SQIVND (reference sequence). The CDR3 has 14 amino acids. Trimming removed 5 bases from V and 3 bases from J, with 14 bases in between. The CDR3 bases are TGTGCCAGTAGTTTTACAGCTTCAATCTACGAGCAGTACTTC. Protein sequence: CASSFTASIYEQYF.

This clone appeared once. The chain is built from TRBV13 and TRBJ1-2; perhaps TRBD1 as D (6 bases). CDR3 length equals 13 residues. Germline V lookup: CDR1 PRHDT, CDR2 FYEKMQ (reference sequence). Trimming removed 4 bases from V and 9 bases from J, with 15 bases in between. CDR3 sequence: CASSWGQRGSYTF. The CDR3 nucleotides read TGTGCCAGCAGCTGGGGGCAGAGAGGGAGCTACACCTTC. The full variable domain, rest sourced from reference TRBV13 and TRBJ1-2, is AAGVIQSPRHLIKEKRETATLKCYPIPRHDTVYWYQQGPGQDPQFLISFYEKMQSDKGSIPDRFSAQQFSDYHSELNMSSLELGDSALYFCASSWGQRGSYTFGSGTRLTVV.

This chain joins TRBV5-6 and TRBJ1-2, with TRBD1 matching 9 bases. V dropped 4 bases and J dropped 8; count of bases not matched to a gene: 12. This CDR3 is 15 amino acids long. Germline lookup yields CDR1 SGHDT and CDR2 YYEEEE. The CDR3 protein is CASSRDRAELRGYTF. CDR3 DNA sequence: TGTGCCAGCAGCCGGGACAGGGCGGAATTGCGAGGCTACACCTTC. The complete variable domain, with remaining parts taken from reference TRBV5-6 and TRBJ1-2, reads DAGVTQSPTHLIKTRGQQVTLRCSPKSGHDTVSWYQQALGQGPQFIFQYYEEEERQRGNFPDRFSGHQFPNYSSELNVNALLLGDSALYLCASSRDRAELRGYTFGSGTRLTVV.

CDR3 nucleotide sequence: TGCGCCAGCAGCTTGGGTGGGACTGGGGCCAACGTCCTGACTTTC. It specifies CASSLGGTGANVLTF. This chain links TRBV5-1 with TRBJ2-6; D remains ambiguous. V lost 0 bases and J lost 2, with 6 bases in between. The CDR3 spans 15 residues. Per the germline V gene, CDR1 is SGHRS and CDR2 is YFSETQ.